This T cell receptor (beta chain) was profiled in a study of shared clonotypes between healthy human individuals. Whole-study findings and limits: It was observed that 5% to 6.5% of naive CD4 clonotypes were shared across a handful of donors.

Clones were read by immunoSEQ multiplex PCR, and TCRdb kept only the in-frame ones, dropping some. The table records around 940,000 clones, more than 75% of them present only once. Regarding this clone: No antigen is known for it.

The receptor was isolated from a man between 18 and 29 years old in good health. The sample taken for sequencing was memory CD4+ T cells sorted from blood. The sample's subset: CD45RA-negative fraction.

The CDR3 loop is CASTLRDPGNEQYF. CDR3 in DNA: TGCGCCAGCACACTCCGGGACCCGGGAAACGAGCAGTACTTC. This chain uses TRBV10-2 with TRBJ2-7; tentatively, D is TRBD1 or TRBD2 (5 bases each). Germline CDR1 reads WSHSY; CDR2 reads SAAADI. Trimming took 7 bases from V and 5 from J, leaving 18 bases between them. This CDR3 has 14 residues.